The 21 T cell receptor beta chains presented below share a single source sample, sequenced in a study of T cells expressing NK-cell markers. TCRdb re-called the 5' RACE reads and gives one entry per CDR3 protein, without DNA. The record lists 300,000 to 500,000 distinct CDR3 sequences, of which the ten most abundant hold around a tenth. The specimen sequenced was blood T cells: a sorted CD56 or NKG2C T cell subset, CD4+ or CD8+ T cells, or bulk PBMC T cells (not recorded which). Receptor source: a woman aged 45-59 years in good health.

V and J are TRBV20-1 and TRBJ2-7; TCRdb outputs TRBD2, but without DNA this stays unchecked. The CDR3 length is 17 residues. The V gene's germline CDR1 is DFQATT and CDR2 SNEGSKA (reference sequence). The CDR3 is CSATFSQGLESPYEQYF.

V gene TRBV5-1 combines with J gene TRBJ2-2; checking the TCRdb D call of TRBD1 is not possible without DNA. The CDR3 is made up of 15 amino acids. Germline CDR1 SGHRS, CDR2 YFSETQ. The CDR3 reads CASSFRDSNTGELFF.

The J gene is TRBJ2-2, the V gene TRBV20-1; TCRdb picks TRBD2, but there is no DNA to check that call. There are 16 residues in the CDR3. CDR1 and CDR2 from the germline V gene are DFQATT and SNEGSKA (reference sequence). CDR3 amino acids: CSARPTSRIITGELFF.

This chain uses TRBV7-9 with TRBJ1-1. The germline gives CDR1 SEHNR, CDR2 FQNEAQ (reference sequence). CDR3 length equals 15 residues. The CDR3 sequence: CASSSTREGKTEAFF.

The chain joins TRBV29-1 to TRBJ2-1; absent DNA, TCRdb's TRBD2 call cannot be checked. Germline V CDR1 and CDR2: SQVTM, ANQGSEA. CDR3 size: 18 residues. This CDR3 is CSVEGTSGALSSYNEQFF.

The rearrangement uses TRBV7-9 and TRBJ2-3. The length of the CDR3 is 13 residues. Per germline, CDR1 SEHNR and CDR2 FQNEAQ (reference sequence). The CDR3 protein is CASSVRVADTQYF.

This rearrangement joins TRBV27 to TRBJ2-4. Germline V lookup: CDR1 MNHEY, CDR2 SMNVEV (reference sequence). CDR3 length: 15 residues. CDR3 protein: CASSYKRQAKNIQYF.

This rearrangement joins TRBV29-1 to TRBJ2-1; TCRdb's assignment of TRBD2 cannot be checked, as there is no DNA. The length of the CDR3 is 12 residues. CDR1 SQVTM and CDR2 ANQGSEA come from the germline V gene. The CDR3 region is CSVEVSPNEQFF.

This chain joins TRBV7-3 and TRBJ2-1; with no DNA, the TCRdb D assignment of TRBD2 cannot be verified. The CDR3 contains 18 residues. CDR1 is SGHTA and CDR2 is FQGTGA in the germline V gene. The CDR3 here is CASSLTSGRAVGRNEQFF.

V gene TRBV12-3 or TRBV12-4 combines with J gene TRBJ2-5; the D call of TRBD1 rests on TCRdb alone, since no DNA is present to check it. This CDR3 has 16 residues. The CDR3 is CASSLHQGTGGETQYF.

The chain links TRBV7-6 to TRBJ1-1; TCRdb names TRBD1, which stays unverified in the absence of DNA. The CDR3 sequence is 13 residues long. The V gene's germline CDR1 is SGHVS and CDR2 FNYEAQ. CDR3 protein: CASSRGANTEAFF.

CDR3 protein: CASSSRQSSSGANVLTF. The chain carries TRBV7-8 and TRBJ2-6; TCRdb's D call, TRBD1, is unchecked because there is no DNA. This CDR3 is 17 amino acids long. Germline CDR1 and CDR2: SGHVS and FQNEAQ.

The V gene is TRBV4-1, the J gene TRBJ2-7; the D gene TCRdb calls, TRBD2, cannot be checked with no DNA. Germline CDR1 MGHRA, CDR2 YSYEKL. This CDR3 comprises 15 residues. The CDR3 sequence: CASSQNPGLIYEQYF.

The V and J genes are TRBV7-8 and TRBJ2-7; there is no DNA to check the TCRdb D call of TRBD1. This CDR3 region has 16 residues. The V gene's germline CDR1 is SGHVS and CDR2 FQNEAQ. This CDR3 is CASSLALAGGVDEQYF.

The chain combines TRBV29-1 with TRBJ2-7; TCRdb proposes TRBD1, but this gene call is untestable without DNA. There are 13 residues in the CDR3. Looked up from germline, CDR1 is SQVTM and CDR2 is ANQGSEA. CDR3 region: CSVGHRLRDEQYF.

The chain combines TRBV5-1 with TRBJ2-2; TCRdb's D call of TRBD1 is untestable without DNA. CDR1 is SGHRS, CDR2 YFSETQ, per germline. This CDR3 is built from 17 residues. The CDR3 protein is CASSLGARGANTGELFF.

The chain couples TRBV11-3 to TRBJ1-1; TCRdb reports TRBD1, a call that lacks DNA to check it against. CDR1 SGHNT and CDR2 YENEEA come from the germline V gene. The CDR3 has 17 amino acids. The CDR3 reads CASSLVPGQGKGTEAFF.

The rearrangement uses TRBV6-5 and TRBJ2-1; TCRdb picks TRBD2, but there is no DNA to check that call. The CDR3 contains 17 residues. The germline V gene has CDR1 MNHEY and CDR2 SVGAGI. The CDR3 here is CASSYQGLAGGYNEQFF.

The rearrangement joins TRBV7-2 to TRBJ1-2. Germline values: CDR1 SGHTA, CDR2 FQGNSA. CDR3 size: 13 residues. The chain's CDR3 is CASNPSGQAGYTF.

The chain employs TRBV5-1 and TRBJ2-2. This CDR3 has 12 amino acids. In germline, CDR1 is SGHRS, CDR2 YFSETQ. The CDR3 here is CASSPSSGELFF.

The V and J genes are TRBV5-1 and TRBJ2-1; TCRdb gives TRBD1 as the D gene, but with no DNA this cannot be confirmed. Germline V gene data show CDR1 as SGHRS and CDR2 as YFSETQ. CDR3 size: 13 residues. The CDR3 loop reads CASSTENFRDEFF.